The rows below give T cell receptor beta chains drawn from one sample of a study of blood T cell repertoires in COVID-19. Here immunoSEQ multiplex PCR was the method, and the copy in TCRdb shows in-frame clones only, minus some. This sample has roughly 230,000 clones; around 90% occur once, and the top ten carry more than 0.55%. The specimen sequenced was peripheral blood. These receptors all stem from a human donor in a cohort sampled during active COVID-19. CDR3s include the opening cysteine and the closing phenylalanine or tryptophan. D genes are given only for firm matches. Size is omitted from some rows. Given values are once, few, many or a class for expanded clones.

len	d_gene	v_gene	abundance	j_gene	CDR3nt	CDR3aa
12	NA	TRBV6-5	NA	TRBJ1-1	TGTGCCAGCATGGGGGGGGGCACTGAAGCTTTCTTT	CASMGGGTEAFF
13	TRBD1	TRBV3-1/TRBV3-2	many	TRBJ2-7	TGTGCCAGCAGCCGGGACAGGGGTTACGAGCAGTACTTC	CASSRDRGYEQYF
14	NA	TRBV3-1/TRBV3-2	NA	TRBJ2-7	TGTGCCAGCAGCCAAGAACTAGCCGAATACGAGCAGTACTTC	CASSQELAEYEQYF
12	TRBD1	TRBV6-6	NA	TRBJ2-7	TGTGCAACCACAGGGGGCAATTACGAGCAGTACTTC	CATTGGNYEQYF
14	NA	TRBV6-5	NA	TRBJ2-7	TGTGCCAGCAGTTACGGGGCTAGGACCTACGAGCAGTACTTC	CASSYGARTYEQYF
13	NA	TRBV28	NA	TRBJ2-7	TGTGCCAGCAGTTTGCCAGGCTCCTACGAGCAGTACTTC	CASSLPGSYEQYF
14	TRBD1	TRBV7-2	NA	TRBJ2-1	TGTGCCAGCAGCTTGGAAGGGGGCTGGGATGAGCAGTTCTTC	CASSLEGGWDEQFF
17	NA	TRBV21-1	NA	TRBJ1-6	TGTGCCAGCAGCAAGGGGACAGCTCAAACTAAGAATTCACCCCTCCACTTT	CASSKGTAQTKNSPLHF
14	NA	TRBV19	NA	TRBJ1-5	TGTGCCGCCGCGTCTCGGGGGAGCAATCAGCCCCAGCATTTT	CAAASRGSNQPQHF
16	NA	TRBV10-2	NA	TRBJ2-2	TGCGCCAGCAAACGAGGAGCGGAGTCGAACACCGGGGAGCTGTTTTTT	CASKRGAESNTGELFF
16	TRBD1	TRBV10-3	NA	TRBJ2-7	TGTGCCATCAGTGACATGTTTGTGGGACAGGGTCGGGGGCAGTACTTC	CAISDMFVGQGRGQYF
11	NA	TRBV30	NA	TRBJ1-6	TGTGCCGGCCCGGAGGGTGAGCGCCTCCACTTT	CAGPEGERLHF
16	TRBD1	TRBV7-9	NA	TRBJ2-7	TGTGCCAGCAGCGCCACGACAGGGGAGCGATACTACGAGCAGTACTTC	CASSATTGERYYEQYF
12	NA	TRBV28	NA	TRBJ1-2	TGTGCCAGCAACGCGAGGAACTATGGCTACACCTTC	CASNARNYGYTF
14	NA	TRBV4-1	NA	TRBJ1-2	TGCGCCAGCAGCCAAGATGTGGACAGCTATGGCTACACCTTC	CASSQDVDSYGYTF
11	NA	TRBV14	NA	TRBJ2-7	TGTGCCAGCAGCCAAGGTCAGGAGCAGTACTTC	CASSQGQEQYF
13	NA	TRBV11-3	few	TRBJ1-1	TGTGCCAGCAGCGTCGACGGGGACACTGAAGCTTTCTTT	CASSVDGDTEAFF
15	NA	TRBV9	NA	TRBJ1-3	TGTGCCAGCAGCGTAGCGGGTGTAGGAGGAAACACCATATATTTT	CASSVAGVGGNTIYF
14	NA	TRBV6-1	NA	TRBJ2-2	TGTGCCAGCAGTGAACCAACAGCTCCCGGGGAGCTGTTTTTT	CASSEPTAPGELFF
11	NA	TRBV27	few	TRBJ2-7	TGTGCCAGCAGAAAAAGGGGGGAGCAGTACTTC	CASRKRGEQYF
15	TRBD1	TRBV7-2	NA	TRBJ2-7	TGTGCCAGCAGCCCCCCCGGGACAGCCTACTACGAGCAGTACTTC	CASSPPGTAYYEQYF
15	TRBD1	TRBV19	NA	TRBJ1-3	TGTGCCAGTAGTGCTACAGGGGAGGCTGGAAACACCATATATTTT	CASSATGEAGNTIYF
14	NA	TRBV6-5	NA	TRBJ2-7	TGTGCCAGTCAGGCCGGTGGCACGTCCTACGAGCAGTACTTC	CASQAGGTSYEQYF
14	NA	TRBV7-8	NA	TRBJ1-1	TGTGCCAGCAGCTCGGGGGAGTCGAACACTGAAGCTTTCTTT	CASSSGESNTEAFF
14	TRBD1	TRBV11-2	NA	TRBJ2-7	TGTGCCAGCAGCTTTTGGAGGGACAGGGAAGAGCAGTACTTC	CASSFWRDREEQYF
14	TRBD1	TRBV7-2	NA	TRBJ2-1	TGTGCCAGCAGCTTACTACACAGGGGGAGGGAGCAGTTCTTC	CASSLLHRGREQFF
14	NA	TRBV6-5	NA	TRBJ1-1	TGTGCCAGCAGCCCCACGGGGGAATCCACTGAAGCTTTCTTT	CASSPTGESTEAFF
16	NA	TRBV18	NA	TRBJ2-7	TGTGCCAGCTCACCGCAGCCTCAGGGTATCGGCTACGAGCAGTACTTC	CASSPQPQGIGYEQYF
15	TRBD1	TRBV4-2	NA	TRBJ1-1	TGTGCCAGCAGCCAAGTGGGCACAGGGGGCACTGAAGCTTTCTTT	CASSQVGTGGTEAFF
14	NA	TRBV10-2	NA	TRBJ2-7	TGCGCCAGCAGTGAGTCGCAGATCCTCCACGAGCAGTACTTC	CASSESQILHEQYF
15	TRBD1	TRBV30	NA	TRBJ2-5	TGTGCCGGCAACCCCTCGGGACAGTCACAAGAGACCCAGTACTTC	CAGNPSGQSQETQYF
14	TRBD2	TRBV7-8	NA	TRBJ2-7	TGTGCCAGCAGCTTAGCCGGGCTAGCGGGAGAGCAGTACTTC	CASSLAGLAGEQYF
14	NA	TRBV7-2	NA	TRBJ1-3	TGTGCCAGCAGCTTAGCACAGGGTGGAAACACCATATATTTT	CASSLAQGGNTIYF
12	NA	TRBV11-2	NA	TRBJ2-7	TGTGCCAGCAGCCTCTATACCTACGAGCAGTACTTC	CASSLYTYEQYF
15	NA	TRBV9	NA	TRBJ1-1	TGTGCCAGCAGCCCACCGGGGTGGGGGAACACTGAAGCTTTCTTT	CASSPPGWGNTEAFF
12	NA	TRBV29-1	NA	TRBJ1-1	TGCAGCGCCACAGGGATTGGACCTGAAGCTTTCTTT	CSATGIGPEAFF
15	NA	TRBV28	NA	TRBJ2-7	TGTGCCAGCAGTTCTGGGTCGGGACACTCCTACGAGCAGTACTTC	CASSSGSGHSYEQYF
11	TRBD1	TRBV29-1	NA	TRBJ2-7	TGCAGCTCGGGACAGGGAGGGGAGCAGTACTTC	CSSGQGGEQYF
12	NA	TRBV7-9	NA	TRBJ1-1	TGTGCCAGCAATGTGTTGGCAGCTGAAGCTTTCTTT	CASNVLAAEAFF
14	NA	TRBV9	few	TRBJ2-1	TGTGCCAGCAGCGAGAGCCTCAAGGAGGGGGAGCAGTTCTTC	CASSESLKEGEQFF
20	TRBD1	TRBV5-4	NA	TRBJ2-7	TGTGCCAGCAGCTTGGATGCGCGGAGATGGGGGCAGGGGGCAAAATACGAGCAGTACTTC	CASSLDARRWGQGAKYEQYF
13	NA	TRBV30	NA	TRBJ1-6	TGTGCCTGGGGGGGGCTGAGGAATTCACCCCTCCACTTT	CAWGGLRNSPLHF
15	TRBD1	TRBV5-8	NA	TRBJ2-3	TGTGCCAGCAGCTGGAGGGGACAGGGAACAGATACGCAGTATTTT	CASSWRGQGTDTQYF
18	TRBD2	TRBV7-8	NA	TRBJ2-7	TGTGCCAGCAGCTTATACCGTATCACGGGACTAGACTCCTACGAGCAGTACTTC	CASSLYRITGLDSYEQYF
13	NA	TRBV28	NA	TRBJ1-1	TGTGCCAGCATGACAGGACAGATACTTGAAGCTTTCTTT	CASMTGQILEAFF
13	NA	TRBV4-3	NA	TRBJ1-2	TGCGCCAGCAGCCAAGAACACGGGTTGGGCTACACCTTC	CASSQEHGLGYTF